This entry describes one TCR beta chain. Sequencing was performed with immunoSEQ multiplex PCR; in TCRdb, only in-frame clones are kept and a portion is missing. The table shows around 270,000 clones, with about nine tenths occurring only once. The sample originates from a study of blood T cell repertoires in COVID-19. Germline lookup yields CDR1 KGHDR and CDR2 SFDVKD. The junction had 5 bases not matched to a gene; V was cut back by 2 bases and J by 0 bases. This CDR3 comprises 18 residues. The sequenced material came from peripheral blood. The chain recombines TRBV24-1 with TRBJ2-6, with 8 bases fitting TRBD1. This TCR was sampled from a man in his sixties who had recovered from COVID-19. CDR3 DNA sequence: TGTGCCACCAGTGATTCCGGGACAGGCTTCTCTGGGGCCAACGTCCTGACTTTC. Translating gives CATSDSGTGFSGANVLTF.